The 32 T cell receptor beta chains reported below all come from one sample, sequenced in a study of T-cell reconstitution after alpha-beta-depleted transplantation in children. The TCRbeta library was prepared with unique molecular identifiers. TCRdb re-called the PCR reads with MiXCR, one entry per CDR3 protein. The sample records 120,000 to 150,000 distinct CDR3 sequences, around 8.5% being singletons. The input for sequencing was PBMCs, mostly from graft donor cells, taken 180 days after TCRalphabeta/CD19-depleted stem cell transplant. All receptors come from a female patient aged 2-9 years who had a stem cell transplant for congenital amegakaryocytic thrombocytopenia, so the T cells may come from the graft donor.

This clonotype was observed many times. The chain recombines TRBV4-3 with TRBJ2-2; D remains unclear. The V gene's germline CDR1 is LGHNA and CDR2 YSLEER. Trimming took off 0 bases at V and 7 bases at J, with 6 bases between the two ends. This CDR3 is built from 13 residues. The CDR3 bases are TGCGCCAGCAGCCAAGAGAGGTTCGGGGAGCTGTTTTTT. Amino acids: CASSQERFGELFF.

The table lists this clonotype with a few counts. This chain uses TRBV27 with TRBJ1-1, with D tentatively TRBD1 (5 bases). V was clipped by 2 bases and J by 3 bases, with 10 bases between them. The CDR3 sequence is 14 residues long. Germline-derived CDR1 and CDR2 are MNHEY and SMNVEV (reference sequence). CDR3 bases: TGTGCCAGCAGTTTACACGAACAGGACACTGAAGCTTTCTTT. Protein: CASSLHEQDTEAFF.

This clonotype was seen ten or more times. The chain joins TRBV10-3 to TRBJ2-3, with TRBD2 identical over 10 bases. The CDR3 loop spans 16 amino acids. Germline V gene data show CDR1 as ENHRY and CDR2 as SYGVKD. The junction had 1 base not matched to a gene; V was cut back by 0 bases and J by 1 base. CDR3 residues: CAISESGTSGTDTQYF. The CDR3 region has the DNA TGTGCCATCAGTGAGTCAGGGACTAGCGGCACAGATACGCAGTATTTT.

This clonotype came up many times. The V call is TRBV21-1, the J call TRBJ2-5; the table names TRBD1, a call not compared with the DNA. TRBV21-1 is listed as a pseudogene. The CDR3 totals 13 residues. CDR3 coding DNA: TGTGCCAGCAGCAAAGCCCAGGGAGGGACCCAGTACTTC. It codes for CASSKAQGGTQYF.

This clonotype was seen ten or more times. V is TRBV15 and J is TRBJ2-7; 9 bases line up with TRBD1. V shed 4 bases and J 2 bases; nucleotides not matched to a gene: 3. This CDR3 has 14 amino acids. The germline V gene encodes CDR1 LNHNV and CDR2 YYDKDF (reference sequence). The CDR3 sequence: CATSINRGPYEQYF. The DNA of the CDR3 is TGTGCCACCAGCATCAACAGGGGGCCCTACGAGCAGTACTTC.

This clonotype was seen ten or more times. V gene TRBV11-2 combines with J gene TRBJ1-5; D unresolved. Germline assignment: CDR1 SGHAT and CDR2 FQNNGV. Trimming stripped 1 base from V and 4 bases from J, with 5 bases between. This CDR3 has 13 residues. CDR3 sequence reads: CASSLAWNQPQHF. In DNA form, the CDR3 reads TGTGCCAGCAGCTTAGCGTGGAATCAGCCCCAGCATTTT.

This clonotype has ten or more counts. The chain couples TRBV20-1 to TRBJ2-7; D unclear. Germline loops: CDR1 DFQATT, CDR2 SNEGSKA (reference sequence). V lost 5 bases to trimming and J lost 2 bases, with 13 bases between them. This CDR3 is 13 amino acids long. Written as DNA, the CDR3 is TGCAGTGCTTCTTCAGGCGATACCTACGAGCAGTACTTC. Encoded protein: CSASSGDTYEQYF.

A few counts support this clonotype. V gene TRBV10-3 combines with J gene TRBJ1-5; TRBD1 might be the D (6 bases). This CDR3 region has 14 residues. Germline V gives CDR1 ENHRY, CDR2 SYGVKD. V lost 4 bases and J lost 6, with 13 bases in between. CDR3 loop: CAISVQGGSQPQHF. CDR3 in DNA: TGTGCCATCAGTGTACAGGGAGGAAGTCAGCCCCAGCATTTT.

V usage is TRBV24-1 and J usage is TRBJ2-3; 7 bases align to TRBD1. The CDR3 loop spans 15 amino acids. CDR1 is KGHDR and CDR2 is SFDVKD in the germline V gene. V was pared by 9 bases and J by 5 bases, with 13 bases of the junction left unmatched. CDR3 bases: TGTGCCACCGAGAAGGAAAAGGGGGCGCGAGATACGCAGTATTTT. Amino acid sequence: CATEKEKGARDTQYF.

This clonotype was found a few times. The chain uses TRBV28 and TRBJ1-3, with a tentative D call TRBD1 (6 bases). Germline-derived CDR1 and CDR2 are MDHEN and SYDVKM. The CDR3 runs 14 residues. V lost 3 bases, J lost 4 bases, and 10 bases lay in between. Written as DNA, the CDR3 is TGTGCCAGCAGTTTCTGGCAGGGGGGAAACACCATATATTTT. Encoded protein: CASSFWQGGNTIYF.

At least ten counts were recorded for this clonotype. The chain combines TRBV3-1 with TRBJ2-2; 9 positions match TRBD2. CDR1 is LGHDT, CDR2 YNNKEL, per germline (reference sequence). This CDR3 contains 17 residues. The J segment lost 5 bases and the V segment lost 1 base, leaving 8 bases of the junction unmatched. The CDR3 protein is CASSQAAGGGATGELFF. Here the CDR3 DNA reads TGTGCCAGCAGCCAAGCAGCGGGCGGGGGGGCGACCGGGGAGCTGTTTTTT.

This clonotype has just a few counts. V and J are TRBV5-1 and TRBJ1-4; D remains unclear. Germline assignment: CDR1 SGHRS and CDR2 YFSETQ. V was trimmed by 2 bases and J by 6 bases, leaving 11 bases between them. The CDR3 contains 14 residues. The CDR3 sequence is CASSFGLGDEKLFF. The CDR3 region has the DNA TGCGCCAGCAGCTTCGGACTTGGGGATGAAAAACTGTTTTTT.

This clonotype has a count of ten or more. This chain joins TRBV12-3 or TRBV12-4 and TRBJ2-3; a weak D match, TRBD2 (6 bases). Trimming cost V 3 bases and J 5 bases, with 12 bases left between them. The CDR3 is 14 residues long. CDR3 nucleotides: TGTGCCAGCAGTTTTGCGGGGCCGGAAGATACGCAGTATTTT. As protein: CASSFAGPEDTQYF.

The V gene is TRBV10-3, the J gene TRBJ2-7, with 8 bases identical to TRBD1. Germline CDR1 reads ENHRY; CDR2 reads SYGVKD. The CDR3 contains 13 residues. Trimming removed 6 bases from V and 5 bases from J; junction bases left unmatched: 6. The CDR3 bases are TGTGCCATCAGACCCGGGACAGGCGACGAGCAGTACTTC. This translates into CAIRPGTGDEQYF.

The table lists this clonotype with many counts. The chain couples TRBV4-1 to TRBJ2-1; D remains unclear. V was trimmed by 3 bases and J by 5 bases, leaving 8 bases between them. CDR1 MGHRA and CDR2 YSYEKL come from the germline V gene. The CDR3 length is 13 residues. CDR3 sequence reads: CASSQAANNEQFF. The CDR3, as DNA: TGCGCCAGCAGCCAGGCCGCCAACAATGAGCAGTTCTTC.

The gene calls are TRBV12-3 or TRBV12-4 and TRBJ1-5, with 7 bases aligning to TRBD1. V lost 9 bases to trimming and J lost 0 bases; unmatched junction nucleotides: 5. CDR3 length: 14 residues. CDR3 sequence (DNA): TGTGCCAGTCGGGACAGTGGTAGCAATCAGCCCCAGCATTTT. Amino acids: CASRDSGSNQPQHF.

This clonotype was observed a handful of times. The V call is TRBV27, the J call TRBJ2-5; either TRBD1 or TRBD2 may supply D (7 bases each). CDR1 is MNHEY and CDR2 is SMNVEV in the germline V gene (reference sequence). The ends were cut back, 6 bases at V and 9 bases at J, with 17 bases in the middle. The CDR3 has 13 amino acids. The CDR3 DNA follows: TGTGCCAGCAGACTTACAGGGGCGGGGGCCCAGTACTTC. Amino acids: CASRLTGAGAQYF.

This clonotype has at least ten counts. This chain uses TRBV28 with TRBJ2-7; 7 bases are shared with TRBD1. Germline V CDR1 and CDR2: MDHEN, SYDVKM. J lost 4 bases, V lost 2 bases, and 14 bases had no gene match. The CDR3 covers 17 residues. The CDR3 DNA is TGTGCCAGCAGTTTAAGGTTAACCGGGACAGCCCCTTACGAGCAGTACTTC. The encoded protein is CASSLRLTGTAPYEQYF.

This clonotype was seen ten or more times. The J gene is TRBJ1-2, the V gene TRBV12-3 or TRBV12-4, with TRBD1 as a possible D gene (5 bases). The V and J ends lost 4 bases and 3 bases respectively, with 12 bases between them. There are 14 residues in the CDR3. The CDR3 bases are TGTGCCAGCAGTTCGAGACAGCTCTACTATGGCTACACCTTC. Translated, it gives CASSSRQLYYGYTF.

The CDR3 nucleotides read TGCAGTGCTGAAAGGGACTCCGTAGGTGAGCAGTTCTTC. Its protein product is CSAERDSVGEQFF. The J gene is TRBJ2-1, the V gene TRBV20-1; weak D call: TRBD2 (6 bases). Germline CDR1 reads DFQATT; CDR2 reads SNEGSKA (reference sequence). Trimming removed 5 bases at V and 9 bases at J, with 17 bases between. The CDR3 is made up of 13 amino acids.

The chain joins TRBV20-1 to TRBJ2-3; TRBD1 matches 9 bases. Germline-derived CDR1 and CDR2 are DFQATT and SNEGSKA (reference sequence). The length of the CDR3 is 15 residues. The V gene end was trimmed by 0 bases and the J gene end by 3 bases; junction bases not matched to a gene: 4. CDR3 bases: TGCAGTGCTAGAGATTGGGACAGGGTGACAGATACGCAGTATTTT. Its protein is CSARDWDRVTDTQYF.

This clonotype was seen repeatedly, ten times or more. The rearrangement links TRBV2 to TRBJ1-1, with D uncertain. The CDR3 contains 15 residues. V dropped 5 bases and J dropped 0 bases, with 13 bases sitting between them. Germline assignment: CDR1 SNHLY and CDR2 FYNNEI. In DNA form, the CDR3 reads TGTGCCAGCAGTACCCCATGGATCATGAACACTGAAGCTTTCTTT. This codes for CASSTPWIMNTEAFF.

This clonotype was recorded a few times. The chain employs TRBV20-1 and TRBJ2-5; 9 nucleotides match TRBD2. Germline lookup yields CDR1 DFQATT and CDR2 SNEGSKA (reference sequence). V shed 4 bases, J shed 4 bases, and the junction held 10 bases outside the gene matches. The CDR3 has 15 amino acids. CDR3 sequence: CSATPPAGGRETQYF. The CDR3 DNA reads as TGCAGTGCTACCCCTCCAGCGGGAGGACGAGAGACCCAGTACTTC.

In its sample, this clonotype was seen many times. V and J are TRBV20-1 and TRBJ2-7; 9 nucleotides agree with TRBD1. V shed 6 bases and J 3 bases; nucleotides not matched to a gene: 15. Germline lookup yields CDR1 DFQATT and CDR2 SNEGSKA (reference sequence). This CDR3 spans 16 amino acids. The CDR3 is CSATGTGFFSSYEQYF. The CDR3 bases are TGCAGTGCAACCGGGACAGGGTTTTTTTCGAGCTACGAGCAGTACTTC.

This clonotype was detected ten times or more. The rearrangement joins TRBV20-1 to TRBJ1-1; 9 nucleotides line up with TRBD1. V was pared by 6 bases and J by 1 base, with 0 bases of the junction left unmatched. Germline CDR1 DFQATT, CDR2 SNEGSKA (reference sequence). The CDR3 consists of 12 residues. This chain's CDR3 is CSAGQGNTEAFF. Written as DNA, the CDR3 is TGCAGTGCGGGACAGGGGAACACTGAAGCTTTCTTT.

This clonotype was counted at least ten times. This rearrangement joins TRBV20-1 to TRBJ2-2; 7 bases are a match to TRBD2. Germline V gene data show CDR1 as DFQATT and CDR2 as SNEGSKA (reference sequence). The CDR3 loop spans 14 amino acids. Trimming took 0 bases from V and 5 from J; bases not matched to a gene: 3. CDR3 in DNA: TGCAGTGCTAGAGATCGGCGGGGGACCGGGGAGCTGTTTTTT. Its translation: CSARDRRGTGELFF.

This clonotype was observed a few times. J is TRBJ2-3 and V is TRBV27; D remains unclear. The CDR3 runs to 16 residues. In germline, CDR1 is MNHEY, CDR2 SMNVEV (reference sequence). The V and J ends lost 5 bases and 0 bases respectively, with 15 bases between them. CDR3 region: CASSPTPRYSTDTQYF. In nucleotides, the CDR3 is TGTGCCAGCAGTCCCACTCCTCGCTATAGCACAGATACGCAGTATTTT.

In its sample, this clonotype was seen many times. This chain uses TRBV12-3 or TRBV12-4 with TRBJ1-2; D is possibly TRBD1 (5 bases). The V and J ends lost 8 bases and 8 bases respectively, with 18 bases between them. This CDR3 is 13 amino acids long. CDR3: CASSHGARLGYTF. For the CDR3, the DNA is TGTGCCAGCTCCCACGGGGCACGGTTAGGCTACACCTTC.

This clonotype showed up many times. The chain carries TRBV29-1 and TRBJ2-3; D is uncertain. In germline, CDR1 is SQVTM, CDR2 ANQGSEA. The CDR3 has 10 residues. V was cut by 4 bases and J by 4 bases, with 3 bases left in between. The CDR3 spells CSVVSDTQYF. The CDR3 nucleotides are TGCAGCGTTGTATCAGATACGCAGTATTTT.

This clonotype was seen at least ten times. CDR3 loop: CASSEGQALNTEAFF. CDR3 in DNA: TGTGCCAGCAGTGAAGGACAGGCCTTGAACACTGAAGCTTTCTTT. The chain is built from TRBV12-3 or TRBV12-4 and TRBJ1-1; 7 positions match TRBD1. V lost 5 bases to trimming and J lost 0 bases; unmatched junction nucleotides: 6. This CDR3 contains 15 residues.

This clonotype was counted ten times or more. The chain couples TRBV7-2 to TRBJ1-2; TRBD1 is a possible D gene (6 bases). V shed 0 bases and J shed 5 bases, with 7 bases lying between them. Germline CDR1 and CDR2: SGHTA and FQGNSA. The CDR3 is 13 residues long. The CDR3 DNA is TGTGCCAGCAGCTTAGCGGGGGCTTATGGCTACACCTTC. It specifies CASSLAGAYGYTF. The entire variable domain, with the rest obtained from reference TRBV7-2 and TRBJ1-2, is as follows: GAGVSQSPSNKVTEKGKDVELRCDPISGHTALYWYRQSLGQGLEFLIYFQGNSAPDKSGLPSDRFSAERTGGSVSTLTIQRTQQEDSAVYLCASSLAGAYGYTFGSGTRLTVV.

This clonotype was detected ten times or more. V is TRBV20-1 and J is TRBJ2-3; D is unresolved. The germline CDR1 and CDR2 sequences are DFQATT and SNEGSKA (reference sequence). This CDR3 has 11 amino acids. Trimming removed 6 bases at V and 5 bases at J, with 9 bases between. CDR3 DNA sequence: TGCAGTGCCCGGCTAGGAGATACGCAGTATTTT. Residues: CSARLGDTQYF.